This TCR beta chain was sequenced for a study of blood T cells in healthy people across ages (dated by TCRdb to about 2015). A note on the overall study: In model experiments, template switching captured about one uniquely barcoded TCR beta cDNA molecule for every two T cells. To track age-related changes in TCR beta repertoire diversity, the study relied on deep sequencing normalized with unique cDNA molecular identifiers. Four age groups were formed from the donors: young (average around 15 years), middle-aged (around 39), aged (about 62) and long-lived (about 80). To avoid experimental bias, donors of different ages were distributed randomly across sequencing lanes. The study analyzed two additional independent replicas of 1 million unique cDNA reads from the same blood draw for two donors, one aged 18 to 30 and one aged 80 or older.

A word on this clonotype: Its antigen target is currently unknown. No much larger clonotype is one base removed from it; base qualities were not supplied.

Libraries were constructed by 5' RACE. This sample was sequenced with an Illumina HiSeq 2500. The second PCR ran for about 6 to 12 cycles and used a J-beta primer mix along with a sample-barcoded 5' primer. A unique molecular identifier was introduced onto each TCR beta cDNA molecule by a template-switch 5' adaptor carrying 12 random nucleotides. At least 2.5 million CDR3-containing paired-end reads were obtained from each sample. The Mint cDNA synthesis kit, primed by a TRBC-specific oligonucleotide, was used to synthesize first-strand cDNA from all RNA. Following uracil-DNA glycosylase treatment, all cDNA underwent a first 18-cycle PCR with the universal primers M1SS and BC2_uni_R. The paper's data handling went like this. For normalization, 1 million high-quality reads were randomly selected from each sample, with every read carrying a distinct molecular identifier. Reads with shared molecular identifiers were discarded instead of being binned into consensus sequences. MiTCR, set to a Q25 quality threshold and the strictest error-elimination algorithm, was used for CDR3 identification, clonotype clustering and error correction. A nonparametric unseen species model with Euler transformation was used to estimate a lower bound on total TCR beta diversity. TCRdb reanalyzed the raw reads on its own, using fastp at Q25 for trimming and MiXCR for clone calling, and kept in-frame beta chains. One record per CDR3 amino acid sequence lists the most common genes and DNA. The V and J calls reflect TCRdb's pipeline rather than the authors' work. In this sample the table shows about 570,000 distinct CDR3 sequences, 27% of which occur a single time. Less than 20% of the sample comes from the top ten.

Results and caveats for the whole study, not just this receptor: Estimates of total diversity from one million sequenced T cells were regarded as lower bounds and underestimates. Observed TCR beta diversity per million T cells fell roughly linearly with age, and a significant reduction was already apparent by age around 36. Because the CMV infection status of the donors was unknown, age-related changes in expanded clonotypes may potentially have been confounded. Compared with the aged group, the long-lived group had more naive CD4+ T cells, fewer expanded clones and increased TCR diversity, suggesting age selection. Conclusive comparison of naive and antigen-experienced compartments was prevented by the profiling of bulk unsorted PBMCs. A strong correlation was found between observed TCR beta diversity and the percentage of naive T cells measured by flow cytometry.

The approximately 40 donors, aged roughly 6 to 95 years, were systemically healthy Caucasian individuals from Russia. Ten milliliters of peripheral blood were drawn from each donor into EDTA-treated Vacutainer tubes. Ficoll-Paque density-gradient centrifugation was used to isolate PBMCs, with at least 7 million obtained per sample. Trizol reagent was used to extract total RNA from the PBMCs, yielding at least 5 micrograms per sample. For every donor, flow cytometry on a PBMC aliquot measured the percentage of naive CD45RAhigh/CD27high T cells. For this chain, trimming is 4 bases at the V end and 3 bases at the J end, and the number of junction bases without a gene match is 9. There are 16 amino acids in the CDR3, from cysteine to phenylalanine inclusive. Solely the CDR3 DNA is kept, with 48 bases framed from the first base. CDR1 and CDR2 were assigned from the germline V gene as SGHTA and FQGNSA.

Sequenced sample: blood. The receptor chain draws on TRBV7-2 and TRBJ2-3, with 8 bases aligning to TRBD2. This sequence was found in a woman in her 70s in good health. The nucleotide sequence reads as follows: TGTGCCAGCAGCTCAGCCGGGACTAGAGTTACAGATACGCAGTATTTT. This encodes CASSSAGTRVTDTQYF.